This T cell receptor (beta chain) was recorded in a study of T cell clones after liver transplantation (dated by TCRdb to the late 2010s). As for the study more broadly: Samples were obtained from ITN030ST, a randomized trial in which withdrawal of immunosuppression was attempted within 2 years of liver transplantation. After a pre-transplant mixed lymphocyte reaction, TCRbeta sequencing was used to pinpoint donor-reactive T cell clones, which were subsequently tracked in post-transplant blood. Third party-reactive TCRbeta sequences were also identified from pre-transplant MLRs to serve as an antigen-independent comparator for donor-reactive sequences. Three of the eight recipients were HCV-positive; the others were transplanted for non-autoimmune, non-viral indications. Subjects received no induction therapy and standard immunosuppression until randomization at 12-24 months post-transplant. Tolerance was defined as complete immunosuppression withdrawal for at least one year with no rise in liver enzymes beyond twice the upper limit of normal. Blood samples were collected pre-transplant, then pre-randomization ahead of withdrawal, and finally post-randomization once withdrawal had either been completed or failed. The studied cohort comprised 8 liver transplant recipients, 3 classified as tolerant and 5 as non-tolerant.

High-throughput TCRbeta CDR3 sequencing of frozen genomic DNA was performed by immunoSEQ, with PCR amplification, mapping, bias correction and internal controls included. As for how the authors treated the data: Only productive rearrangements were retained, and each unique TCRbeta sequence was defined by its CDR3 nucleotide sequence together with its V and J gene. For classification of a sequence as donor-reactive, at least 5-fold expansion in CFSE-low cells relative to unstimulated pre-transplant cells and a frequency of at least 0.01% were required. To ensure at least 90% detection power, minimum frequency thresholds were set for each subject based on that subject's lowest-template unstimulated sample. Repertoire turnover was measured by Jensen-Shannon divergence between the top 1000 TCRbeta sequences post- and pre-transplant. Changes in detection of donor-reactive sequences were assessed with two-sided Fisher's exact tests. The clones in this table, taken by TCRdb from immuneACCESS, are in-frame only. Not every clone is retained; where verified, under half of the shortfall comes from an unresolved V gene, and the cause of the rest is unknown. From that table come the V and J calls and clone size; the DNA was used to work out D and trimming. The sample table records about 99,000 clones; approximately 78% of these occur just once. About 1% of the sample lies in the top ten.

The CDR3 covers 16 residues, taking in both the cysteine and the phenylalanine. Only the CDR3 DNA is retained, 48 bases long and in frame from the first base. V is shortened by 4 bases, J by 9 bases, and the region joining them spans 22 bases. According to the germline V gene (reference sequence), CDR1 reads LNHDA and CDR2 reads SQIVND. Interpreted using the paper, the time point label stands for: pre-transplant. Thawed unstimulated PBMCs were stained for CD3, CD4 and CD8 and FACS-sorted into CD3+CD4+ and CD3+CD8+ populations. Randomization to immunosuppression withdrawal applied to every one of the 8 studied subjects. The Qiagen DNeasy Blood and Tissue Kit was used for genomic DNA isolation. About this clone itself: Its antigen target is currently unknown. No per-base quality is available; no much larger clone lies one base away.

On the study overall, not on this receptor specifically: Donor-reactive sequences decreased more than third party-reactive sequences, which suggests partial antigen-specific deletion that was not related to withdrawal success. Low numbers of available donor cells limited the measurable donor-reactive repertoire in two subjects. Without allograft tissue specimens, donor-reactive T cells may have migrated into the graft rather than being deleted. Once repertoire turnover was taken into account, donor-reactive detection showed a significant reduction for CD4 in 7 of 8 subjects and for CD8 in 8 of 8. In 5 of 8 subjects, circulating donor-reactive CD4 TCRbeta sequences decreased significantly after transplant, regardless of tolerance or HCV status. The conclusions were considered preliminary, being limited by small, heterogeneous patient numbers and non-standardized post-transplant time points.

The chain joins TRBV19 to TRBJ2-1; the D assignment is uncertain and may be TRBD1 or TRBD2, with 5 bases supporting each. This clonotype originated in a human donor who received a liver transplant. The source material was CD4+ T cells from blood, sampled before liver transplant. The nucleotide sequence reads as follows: TGTGCCAGTAGTACCCTGGGGGTCCCTGGTGAGGCTGAGCAGTTCTTC. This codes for CASSTLGVPGEAEQFF.